Each of the 18 T cell receptor beta chains below was sequenced from the same sample in a study of T cells after yellow fever vaccination. TCRdb reprocessed the 5' RACE reads with MiXCR, giving one entry per CDR3 protein. The sample has about 360,000 distinct CDR3 sequences, approximately 5.7% seen once. The sequences come from PBMCs, collected 5 days after the yellow fever booster vaccination. The source is a man under 40 who received the YFV17D yellow fever vaccine.

This clonotype was counted a few times. In nucleotides, the CDR3 is TGTGCCACCAGTGATCCAACAAGGAACACCGGGGAGCTGTTTTTT. Translated, it gives CATSDPTRNTGELFF. This chain uses TRBV24-1 with TRBJ2-2; D is unclear. V lost 3 bases to trimming and J lost 1 base, with 8 bases between them. From germline, CDR1 is KGHDR and CDR2 SFDVKD. The CDR3 is 15 residues long.

V gene TRBV5-1 combines with J gene TRBJ1-1, with TRBD1 matching 7 bases. This CDR3 is built from 14 residues. Trimming took 6 bases from V and 0 from J; bases not matched to a gene: 5. Per the germline V gene, CDR1 is SGHRS and CDR2 is YFSETQ. CDR3 bases: TGCGCCAGCACCCGGACAGGAATGAACACTGAAGCTTTCTTT. It is translated as CASTRTGMNTEAFF.

This clonotype turned up a few times. The chain links TRBV20-1 to TRBJ1-1, with TRBD1 identical over 7 bases. The CDR3 runs to 11 residues. The germline gives CDR1 DFQATT, CDR2 SNEGSKA (reference sequence). The CDR3 DNA reads TGCAGGACAGGGCCGGGCACTGAAGCTTTCTTT. Amino acid sequence: CRTGPGTEAFF.

The sample holds many counts of this clonotype. CDR3 residues: CASSPRTGGSYNEQFF. Here the CDR3 DNA reads TGTGCCAGCTCACCACGGACAGGCGGGTCCTACAATGAGCAGTTCTTC. The rearrangement links TRBV18 to TRBJ2-1, with 7 bases fitting TRBD1. With 1 base clipped from V and 1 base from J, the junction kept 4 bases outside the gene matches. The CDR3 is 16 residues long. Germline V gives CDR1 KGHSH, CDR2 LQKENI.

Turning to this clonotype: The junction does not match germline at one end; this may be a read error. V gene TRBV5-1 combines with J gene TRBJ2-1; a possible D gene is TRBD2 (6 bases). Germline V gene sequence: CDR1 SGHRS, CDR2 YFSETQ. CDR3 size: 14 residues. The CDR3 is CATSLVGGSDEQFF. The CDR3 region has the DNA TGCGCCACCAGCTTGGTAGGAGGGAGTGATGAGCAGTTCTTC.

This clonotype came up a few times. This chain links TRBV29-1 with TRBJ2-5; 7 bases map to TRBD2. With 7 bases clipped from V and 1 base from J, the junction kept 15 bases outside the gene matches. CDR3 size: 16 residues. Germline CDR1 is SQVTM and CDR2 is ANQGSEA. In DNA form, the CDR3 reads TGCAGCGCTCGACCAGGCAGGACTAGATCCCAAGAGACCCAGTACTTC. It translates to CSARPGRTRSQETQYF.

Ten or more counts support this clonotype. V gene TRBV18 combines with J gene TRBJ2-7, with 8 bases identical to TRBD2. Germline CDR1 and CDR2: KGHSH and LQKENI. The ends lost 8 bases at V and 7 bases at J; junction bases unmatched: 7. CDR3 length: 12 residues. The CDR3 loop is CASSPPGGEQYF. Here the CDR3 DNA reads TGTGCCAGCAGTCCCCCGGGGGGGGAGCAGTACTTC. Full variable domain (missing parts from reference TRBV18 and TRBJ2-7): NAGVMQNPRHLVRRRGQEARLRCSPMKGHSHVYWYRQLPEEGLKFMVYLQKENIIDESGMPKERFSAEFPKEGPSILRIQQVVRGDSAAYFCASSPPGGEQYFGPGTRLTVT.

The gene calls are TRBV7-9 and TRBJ1-6; D ambiguous. The CDR3 contains 15 residues. Per germline, CDR1 SEHNR and CDR2 FQNEAQ (reference sequence). Deletions cut 1 base from V and 11 bases from J, with 15 bases between. The CDR3 is CASSLDAGMGPPLHF. The CDR3, as DNA: TGTGCCAGCAGCTTAGATGCGGGAATGGGTCCACCCCTCCACTTT. Full variable domain (remainder filled in from reference TRBV7-9 and TRBJ1-6): DTGVSQNPRHKITKRGQNVTFRCDPISEHNRLYWYRQTLGQGPEFLTYFQNEAQLEKSRLLSDRFSAERPKGSFSTLEIQRTEQGDSAMYLCASSLDAGMGPPLHFGNGTRLTVT.

At least ten counts were recorded for this clonotype. V gene TRBV5-1 combines with J gene TRBJ1-1; no clear D. The CDR3 has 13 amino acids. From germline, CDR1 is SGHRS and CDR2 YFSETQ. V lost 4 bases, J lost 8 bases, and 15 bases lay in between. The CDR3 nucleotides are TGCGCCAGCAGCCAAGGACCCGACGGAGAAGCTTTCTTT. Translation: CASSQGPDGEAFF.

The chain has TRBV7-3 and TRBJ2-2, with 7 bases matching TRBD2. CDR3 size: 15 residues. After removal of 3 bases from V and 6 bases from J, the junction contained 7 bases not matched to a gene. Germline V gives CDR1 SGHTA, CDR2 FQGTGA. The CDR3 region has the DNA TGTGCCAGCAGCTTGGCTAGCGGTGGGCCCGGGGAGCTGTTTTTT. It codes for CASSLASGGPGELFF. The entire variable domain, with the rest obtained from reference TRBV7-3 and TRBJ2-2, is as follows: GAGVSQTPSNKVTEKGKYVELRCDPISGHTALYWYRQSLGQGPEFLIYFQGTGAADDSGLPNDRFFAVRPEGSVSTLKIQRTERGDSAVYLCASSLASGGPGELFFGEGSRLTVL.

This clonotype was seen repeatedly, ten times or more. The chain carries TRBV20-1 and TRBJ2-3; 7 bases are shared with TRBD2. The trim removed 2 bases at V and 0 bases at J, leaving 11 bases unmatched. Germline loops: CDR1 DFQATT, CDR2 SNEGSKA (reference sequence). The CDR3 consists of 17 residues. This CDR3 is CSARPYSSGLSTDTQYF. Written as DNA, the CDR3 is TGCAGTGCTAGACCATATTCCTCGGGACTAAGCACAGATACGCAGTATTTT.

The V call is TRBV11-1, the J call TRBJ2-5; 8 nucleotides match TRBD1. Germline lookup yields CDR1 SGHAT and CDR2 FQDESV (reference sequence). With 5 bases clipped from V and 1 base from J, the junction kept 18 bases outside the gene matches. The CDR3 is 19 residues long. CDR3 sequence reads: CASSAKGRDRHRFQETQYF. DNA of the CDR3: TGTGCCAGCAGCGCCAAGGGGCGGGACAGGCACCGATTCCAAGAGACCCAGTACTTC. The full variable domain, rest sourced from reference TRBV11-1 and TRBJ2-5, is EAEVAQSPRYKITEKSQAVAFWCDPISGHATLYWYRQILGQGPELLVQFQDESVVDDSQLPKDRFSAERLKGVDSTLKIQPAELGDSAMYLCASSAKGRDRHRFQETQYFGPGTRLLVL.

This clonotype was recorded at least ten times. V usage is TRBV7-2 and J usage is TRBJ2-5; 15 positions agree with TRBD2. J was trimmed by 4 bases and V by 1 base; bases with no gene match: 4. This CDR3 is built from 17 residues. Germline CDR1 reads SGHTA; CDR2 reads FQGNSA. The CDR3 DNA is TGTGCCAGCAGCTTAGGCGGACTAGCGGGAGGGCCAGAGACCCAGTACTTC. Its translation is CASSLGGLAGGPETQYF.

This rearrangement joins TRBV2 to TRBJ2-7; weak D call: TRBD2 (6 bases). V lost 6 bases to trimming and J lost 6 bases, with 24 bases between them. The CDR3 is 16 residues long. The V gene's germline CDR1 is SNHLY and CDR2 FYNNEI. The CDR3 region has the DNA TGTGCCAGCAGCCCCCTGGCGGGACGGGGGACTTCCGAGCAGTACTTC. Protein sequence: CASSPLAGRGTSEQYF.

The table lists this clonotype with a few counts. V usage is TRBV29-1 and J usage is TRBJ2-1; D not certain. V was cut by 8 bases and J by 9 bases, with 11 bases left in between. The CDR3 is 10 amino acids. Germline CDR1 and CDR2: SQVTM and ANQGSEA. As DNA, the CDR3 is TGCAGCCTTGGCAGTCCTGAGCAGTTCTTC. This sequence encodes CSLGSPEQFF.

At least ten counts were recorded for this clonotype. The V call is TRBV7-2, the J call TRBJ2-5; the D is unclear. The CDR3 runs 9 residues. Germline V lookup: CDR1 SGHTA, CDR2 FQGNSA. Trimming stripped 10 bases from V and 5 bases from J, with 5 bases between. CDR3 sequence reads: CATGETQYF. The CDR3 DNA is TGTGCCACCGGGGAGACCCAGTACTTC. The entire variable domain, with the rest obtained from reference TRBV7-2 and TRBJ2-5, is as follows: GAGVSQSPSNKVTEKGKDVELRCDPISGHTALYWYRQSLGQGLEFLIYFQGNSAPDKSGLPSDRFSAERTGGSVSTLTIQRTQQEDSAVYLCATGETQYFGPGTRLLVL.

This clonotype was counted at least ten times. The rearrangement links TRBV3-1 to TRBJ2-7; 11 nucleotides align to TRBD2. Germline-derived CDR1 and CDR2 are LGHDT and YNNKEL (reference sequence). V lost 3 bases and J lost 7; bases outside the gene matches: 8. The CDR3 consists of 15 residues. The CDR3 DNA sequence: TGTGCCAGCAGCCAGACTAGCGGGACGGAGTGGGAGCAGTACTTC. As protein: CASSQTSGTEWEQYF.

Ten or more counts support this clonotype. The chain has TRBV7-9 and TRBJ2-2; D call uncertain. This CDR3 comprises 16 residues. Germline values: CDR1 SEHNR, CDR2 FQNEAQ (reference sequence). Trimming took off 3 bases at V and 0 bases at J, with 11 bases between the two ends. The DNA for the CDR3 is TGTGCCAGCAGCTTCGAGGTCTCCGCGAACACCGGGGAGCTGTTTTTT. This encodes CASSFEVSANTGELFF.